Listed below are T cell receptor beta chains from one sample, sequenced in a study of blood T cell repertoires in COVID-19. Sequencing was performed with immunoSEQ multiplex PCR; in TCRdb, only in-frame clones are kept and a portion is missing. The sample includes about 170,000 clones, approximately 86% seen only once; the top ten take 10%. Sequenced: peripheral blood. The receptors were sampled from a woman older than 75 with active or convalescent COVID-19. The CDR3 runs from the conserved cysteine through the conserved F or W. The D gene is left open where the match is weak. The listing skips clone size in some rows; elsewhere it reads once, few, many or a size class.

cdr3_nt | cdr3_aa | v_call | clone_size | d_call | j_call
TGTGCCAGTCTGGAAAGGGACAGGGGTGAAAAACTGTTTTTT | CASLERDRGEKLFF | TRBV19 | NA | TRBD1 | TRBJ1-4
TGTGCCAGCAGTTTCGACAGGGGCAATCAGCCCCAGCATTTT | CASSFDRGNQPQHF | TRBV2 | NA | TRBD1 | TRBJ1-5
TGTGCCAGCTACAGGACAAGGGGTCGGGCTAATGAAAAACTGTTTTTT | CASYRTRGRANEKLFF | TRBV2 | NA | NA | TRBJ1-4
TGTGCCAGTAGACCCGGACCGGGACAAATCGCGAACACTGAAGCTTTCTTT | CASRPGPGQIANTEAFF | TRBV19 | NA | NA | TRBJ1-1
TGTGCCAGCACTCCCCCGGGGACAAACGAGCAGTACTTC | CASTPPGTNEQYF | TRBV6-5 | NA | NA | TRBJ2-7
TGTGCCAGCAGTGACTCGTACAGGGCTGGGGCCAACGTCCTGACTTTC | CASSDSYRAGANVLTF | TRBV6-4 | NA | NA | TRBJ2-6
TGTGCCAGCAGCTTACGGTCAGATACGCAGTATTTT | CASSLRSDTQYF | TRBV5-4 | NA | NA | TRBJ2-3
TGTGCCAGCAGCCTAACGATGGGGGGTATCGGGGAGCTGTTTTTT | CASSLTMGGIGELFF | TRBV9 | NA | NA | TRBJ2-2
TGTGCCAGCAGCACGCTGCGGGGGGCCCTCCCGGATACGCAGTATTTT | CASSTLRGALPDTQYF | TRBV11-2 | NA | TRBD2 | TRBJ2-3
TGTGCCAGCAGCCCCCAGAACCACCAAGAGACCCAGTACTTC | CASSPQNHQETQYF | TRBV7-6 | NA | NA | TRBJ2-5
TGTGCCAGCAGCTTGGAGGACAGGATGTACTATGGCTACACCTTC | CASSLEDRMYYGYTF | TRBV5-6 | NA | TRBD1 | TRBJ1-2
TGTGCCAGCGATCACAACTCCTACAATGAGCAGTTCTTC | CASDHNSYNEQFF | TRBV6-5 | once | NA | TRBJ2-1
TGTGCCAGTACCCAATCAGGGGGTTATGAAAAACTGTTTTTT | CASTQSGGYEKLFF | TRBV19 | NA | TRBD1 | TRBJ1-4
TGTGCCACCACCGGGACTAGTAGGAATGAGCAGTTCTTC | CATTGTSRNEQFF | TRBV6-6 | NA | TRBD2 | TRBJ2-1
TGTGCCAGCAGCTCTACAGGGGGATCCTACGAGCAGTACTTC | CASSSTGGSYEQYF | TRBV7-9 | NA | TRBD1 | TRBJ2-7
TGTGCCAGTAGTCCCAGGTCGGCTATCTCCGGGGAGCTGTTTTTT | CASSPRSAISGELFF | TRBV19 | NA | NA | TRBJ2-2
TGTGCCAGCTCTTCTCCCAGGGAACAGAACACTGAAGCTTTCTTT | CASSSPREQNTEAFF | TRBV18 | NA | NA | TRBJ1-1
TGCGCCAGCAGCTACGACAGGCTGAACACTGAAGCTTTCTTT | CASSYDRLNTEAFF | TRBV5-1 | NA | NA | TRBJ1-1
TGTGCTAGTGGTTTGGGGACAGGGTATGAAAAACTGTTTTTT | CASGLGTGYEKLFF | TRBV12-5 | NA | TRBD1 | TRBJ1-4
TGTGCCAGCAGCCCCTCGGGAAGACCCTCTGGAAACACCATATATTTT | CASSPSGRPSGNTIYF | TRBV9 | NA | NA | TRBJ1-3
TGTGCCAGCAGCAGTGTGGCGGGAGCTGTAGATACGCAGTATTTT | CASSSVAGAVDTQYF | TRBV6-5 | NA | TRBD2 | TRBJ2-3
TGTGCCAGCAGCCTGAGAAGATCCGGTGAGCAGTACTTC | CASSLRRSGEQYF | TRBV7-9 | NA | NA | TRBJ2-7
TGTGCCAGCGGTAACGGACAAAATTATAATTCACCCCTCCACTTT | CASGNGQNYNSPLHF | TRBV6-5 | NA | NA | TRBJ1-6
TGTGCCAGCAGTTTAGGGTCGTGGGGGACAGGCGGGGAGCTGTTTTTT | CASSLGSWGTGGELFF | TRBV28 | once | TRBD1 | TRBJ2-2
TGTGCCAGCAGCGACGGACAGGGTAATTCACCCCTCCACTTT | CASSDGQGNSPLHF | TRBV6-2/TRBV6-3 | once | TRBD1 | TRBJ1-6
TGTGCCAGCAGCTTGGGTGCACAGGGGACAGATACGCAGTATTTT | CASSLGAQGTDTQYF | TRBV7-9 | NA | TRBD1 | TRBJ2-3
TGTGCCAGCAGCTTATCTCGACAGGGGGCAGTTGGCTACACCTTC | CASSLSRQGAVGYTF | TRBV7-3 | once | TRBD1 | TRBJ1-2
TGTGCCAGTAGTATGGGGGACAGGGGAAAAGAGACCCAGTACTTC | CASSMGDRGKETQYF | TRBV19 | NA | TRBD1 | TRBJ2-5
TGTGCCAGTAGTGCGGGAACCTATGGCTACACCTTC | CASSAGTYGYTF | TRBV19 | once | NA | TRBJ1-2
TGTGCCAGCAGTTCCGCCGGGGGGGCCGAAGCTTTCTTT | CASSSAGGAEAFF | TRBV28 | NA | NA | TRBJ1-1
TGTGCCAGCAGCTTAGGCGGGAGGGCCGTGTCCTACAATGAGCAGTTCTTC | CASSLGGRAVSYNEQFF | TRBV7-8 | NA | TRBD2 | TRBJ2-1
TGTGCCAGCAGCTTACGGGGGACCTACGAGCAGTACTTC | CASSLRGTYEQYF | TRBV7-9 | NA | NA | TRBJ2-7
TGTGCCAGCGGGGAACAGGGGAAGACTGAAGCTTTCTTT | CASGEQGKTEAFF | TRBV9 | NA | TRBD1 | TRBJ1-1
TGCGCCAGCAGCTTGGAGGACAGGGCGGGTGAGCAGTTCTTC | CASSLEDRAGEQFF | TRBV5-1 | NA | TRBD1 | TRBJ2-1
TGCGCCAGCAGCTTAGTGAGGACAGGGCCTTACGAGCAGTACTTC | CASSLVRTGPYEQYF | TRBV5-1 | NA | TRBD1 | TRBJ2-7
TGTGCCAGCAGCTTGGTGGGTAGCGGGACTCGTAACAATGAGCAGTTCTTC | CASSLVGSGTRNNEQFF | TRBV5-5 | NA | TRBD2 | TRBJ2-1
TGTGCCAGTAGTATTCAGGGGTTCTCTGGAAACACCATATATTTT | CASSIQGFSGNTIYF | TRBV19 | NA | NA | TRBJ1-3
TGTGCCAGCAGCCCATGGACTAGCGGGAGCTCCTACAATGAGCAGTTCTTC | CASSPWTSGSSYNEQFF | TRBV9 | NA | TRBD2 | TRBJ2-1
TGTGCCAGCAGCCCGAGACTAGCGGGAGTCGGGGAGACCCAGTACTTC | CASSPRLAGVGETQYF | TRBV11-1 | NA | TRBD2 | TRBJ2-5
TGTGCCAGCAGCGTAAGTGGACTAGCAATGTGGGCAGATACGCAGTATTTT | CASSVSGLAMWADTQYF | TRBV9 | NA | TRBD2 | TRBJ2-3
TGTGCCAGCAGCTTATCTAGCGGGAGATTGGGCGAGCAGTACTTC | CASSLSSGRLGEQYF | TRBV7-6 | NA | TRBD2 | TRBJ2-7
TGTGCCAGCAGTTTATGGACTGACGGTAGCAATCAGCCCCAGCATTTT | CASSLWTDGSNQPQHF | TRBV28 | NA | NA | TRBJ1-5